This record covers a single TCR beta chain. Its specificity is unknown. Time point denoted: newly diagnosed GD, antithyroid drugs for less than 3 months. The TCR library was made from RNA that had been extracted from PBMCs in TRIzol. The sample belongs to a study of regulatory T cells in long-lasting Graves disease. Study results and caveats: The study found persistent patients shared more public clonotypes (2,741) than new patients (about 880). Accuracy was possibly reduced by small sample size.

TCR beta libraries were built with iRepertoire HTBI primers and Arm-PCR of CDR3 regions. Each CDR3 protein is one row after TCRdb ran MiXCR on the multiplex PCR reads. The sample consists of about 420,000 distinct CDR3 sequences, roughly 15% of them appearing once. Germline loops: CDR1 DFQATT, CDR2 SNEGSKA (reference sequence). The CDR3 spans 15 residues. Trimming at V came to 2 bases and at J to 6 bases, leaving 9 bases not matched to a gene. A further study also used this sample, focusing on T cells in Graves' hyperthyroidism and ophthalmopathy.

Specimen: peripheral blood mononuclear cells (PBMCs), collected at new diagnosis, from a patient treated with antithyroid drugs. This clonotype was sampled from a woman aged 18-29 years with Graves disease. V and J are TRBV20-1 and TRBJ2-1; 8 bases agree with TRBD1. DNA of the CDR3: TGCAGTGCTAGAAAATCGAGGACAGGGCTCAATGAGCAGTTCTTC. Protein sequence: CSARKSRTGLNEQFF.